This TCR beta chain was sequenced during a study of T cell responses to AZD1222 COVID-19 vaccine. Using immunoSEQ multiplex PCR, the repertoire was profiled, and TCRdb retains in-frame clones only, with some absent. The sample consists of more than 75,000 clones, roughly 91% of them appearing once. The germline V and J ends were trimmed by 3 bases and 0 bases, with 9 bases remaining between them. The CDR3 is 14 amino acids. The germline CDR1 and CDR2 sequences are SGHTA and FQGNSA. Study results and limitations: The peak T cell response came first, and repertoires were sampled only after it. Spike was spanned by vaccine-associated CD4 TCRs, which were dominant at 160-218 and 743-854. Among AZD1222 vaccinees, only 5 to 7 were seropositive at baseline.

A word on this clone: What it recognizes is unknown.

The sequence came from an adult in good health. This rearrangement joins TRBV7-2 to TRBJ2-7; D is undetermined. The material sequenced was peripheral blood, taken on day 0 of AZD1222 vaccination. The CDR3 DNA follows: TGTGCCAGCAGCTTCTCCCCTAGCTCCTACGAGCAGTACTTC. Encoded protein: CASSFSPSSYEQYF.